These T cell receptor beta chains were read from a single sample in a study of cytomegalovirus exposure and HLA in healthy donors. The repertoire was sequenced with immunoSEQ multiplex PCR; TCRdb's copy has only in-frame clones and lacks some. The table lists 170,000 or so clones, over 70% of them singletons. The material sequenced was PBMCs. The source is a woman in her forties or fifties in good health and CMV-seronegative. CDR3s include the opening cysteine and the closing phenylalanine or tryptophan. A D gene is named only where the DNA matches it firmly. Only some rows state a clone size, as once, few, many or a class for expanded clones.

clone_size,v_call,d_call,j_call,cdr3_nt,cdr3_aa
once,TRBV2,TRBD2,TRBJ2-7,TGTGCCAGCAGGCACCTGGGCGTACTAGCGGACTCCTACGAGCAGTACTTC,CASRHLGVLADSYEQYF
-,TRBV6-6,TRBD2,TRBJ2-1,TGTGCCAGCAGTTACGGGACTACCCTCTACAATGAGCAGTTCTTC,CASSYGTTLYNEQFF
-,TRBV27,-,TRBJ2-5,TGTGCCAGCAGTTTACGAAGCGGTCCAGCGGGCCGGCCGGAGACCCAGTACTTC,CASSLRSGPAGRPETQYF
-,TRBV5-4,-,TRBJ1-5,TGTGCCAGCAGCTTGGACCCGAGCCAGCCCCAGCATTTT,CASSLDPSQPQHF
once,TRBV5-1,-,TRBJ2-3,TGCGCCAGCAGCTTGGAGGCCAGAGGTTGGGTGACTAGCACAGATACGCAGTATTTT,CASSLEARGWVTSTDTQYF
-,TRBV21-1,-,TRBJ2-2,TGTGCCAGCAGCAAATTTCAGGGAAAGAACACCGGGGAGCTGTTTTTT,CASSKFQGKNTGELFF
-,TRBV28,TRBD1,TRBJ1-2,TGTGCCAGCAGTACAGGGACAGGGGGCTACTATGGCTACACCTTC,CASSTGTGGYYGYTF
-,TRBV9,TRBD1,TRBJ2-7,TGTGCCAGCAGCGCCCCTGGGACAGGGGGCGAGCAGTACTTC,CASSAPGTGGEQYF
-,TRBV27,TRBD2,TRBJ2-3,TGTGCCAGCAGTCCGGGGGGGCCGCGGAATTTT,CASSPGGPRNF
-,TRBV9,TRBD1,TRBJ2-1,TGTGCCAGCAGCTCAGGACAGGGGGGCTACAATGAGCAGTTCTTC,CASSSGQGGYNEQFF
-,TRBV6-5,-,TRBJ2-7,TGTGCCAGCAGCAACAGGGACGAGCAGTACTTC,CASSNRDEQYF
-,TRBV5-1,TRBD2,TRBJ2-5,TGCGCCAGCAGCTTGGTGGTTTCGGGGGGTAAAGAGACCCAGTACTTC,CASSLVVSGGKETQYF
-,TRBV10-2,-,TRBJ2-4,TGCGCCTCCCGACAGGCGGACATTCAGTACTTC,CASRQADIQYF
few,TRBV25-1,TRBD1,TRBJ2-7,TGTGCCAGCAGTGGGACAGGGGAGAGCTCCTACGAGCAGTACTTC,CASSGTGESSYEQYF
-,TRBV7-2,-,TRBJ2-3,TGTGCCAGCAGCTTAGACAGGGCCACAGATACGCAGTATTTT,CASSLDRATDTQYF
-,TRBV30,TRBD2,TRBJ2-3,TGTGCCTGGAGGACCGGAGCGGGGTCGGAGGATACGCAGTATTTT,CAWRTGAGSEDTQYF
-,TRBV5-4,TRBD1,TRBJ1-2,TGTGCCAGCAGCTTTTTGCGTCCCACAGGGGGATTCTATGGCTACACCTTC,CASSFLRPTGGFYGYTF
-,TRBV18,-,TRBJ2-5,TGTGCCAGCTCACCAATAAGCGGGACACTTCGAGAGGCCCAGTACTTC,CASSPISGTLREAQYF
-,TRBV25-1,-,TRBJ2-7,TGTGCCAGCAGTGAAGGCGGGAAAATCTCCTACGAGCAGTACTTC,CASSEGGKISYEQYF
few,TRBV4-1,-,TRBJ1-4,TGCGCCAGCAGCCAAGGTAGACCAGGAGGGAAGGAACTGTTTTTT,CASSQGRPGGKELFF
-,TRBV30,TRBD1,TRBJ1-5,TGTGCCTGGAGCGAGGGACAGGGGGCTGAGTCCCAGCATTTT,CAWSEGQGAESQHF
-,TRBV9,TRBD2,TRBJ2-1,TGTGCCAGCAGTCGTACGCTGGCGGGAGGGGAAAATGAGCAGTTCTTC,CASSRTLAGGENEQFF
-,TRBV2,-,TRBJ1-2,TGTGCCAGCAGTGACCACAGGGTCGGTGGCTACACCTTC,CASSDHRVGGYTF